Below are 3 T cell receptor beta chains sequenced from a single sample in a study of blood T cell repertoires in COVID-19. The data were produced by immunoSEQ multiplex PCR, yet TCRdb's version contains in-frame clones alone and is incomplete. The table lists fewer than 250,000 clones, under 90% of them singletons. The sequencing sample was made of peripheral blood. The receptor source for this set is a man between 60 and 70 years old who had recovered from COVID-19.

The chain links TRBV5-4 to TRBJ2-1; 7 nucleotides agree with TRBD2. Trimming removed 4 bases from V and 7 bases from J; junction bases left unmatched: 11. Germline V gene data show CDR1 as SGHNT and CDR2 as YYREEE (reference sequence). The length of the CDR3 is 15 residues. The CDR3 loop is CASSPPRGSVNEQFF. CDR3 DNA sequence: TGTGCCAGCAGCCCCCCGCGCGGGAGTGTGAATGAGCAGTTCTTC.

The chain combines TRBV9 with TRBJ1-2; TRBD1 agrees at 7 bases. The CDR3 length is 13 residues. Germline trimming cut 4 bases from V and 8 bases from J; bases unmatched to any gene: 8. Germline CDR1 and CDR2: SGDLS and YYNGEE. CDR3 region: CASSSSGGKGYTF. The CDR3 DNA reads as TGTGCCAGCAGCAGCTCAGGGGGGAAAGGCTACACCTTC.

This clone was counted between two and nine times. The gene calls are TRBV5-6 and TRBJ1-2; 9 nucleotides line up with TRBD1. J lost 5 bases, V lost 2 bases, and 7 bases had no gene match. Germline CDR1 is SGHDT and CDR2 is YYEEEE. This CDR3 spans 15 amino acids. The CDR3 coding sequence is TGTGCCAGCAGCTTAAGGACAGGGGCTTGGTATGGCTACACCTTC. Amino acids: CASSLRTGAWYGYTF.